The following is a T cell receptor beta chain sequence with its context. CDR3 length: 15 residues. The V and J ends lost 1 base and 4 bases respectively, with 13 bases between them. CDR1 is MGHRA and CDR2 is YSYEKL in the germline V gene. Sequenced by immunoSEQ multiplex PCR; TCRdb stores in-frame clones only, minus some. The sample lists fewer than 200,000 clones, roughly four fifths seen once, with about 12% in the top ten. These data originate in a study of blood T cell repertoires in COVID-19. Study information: From T cells, B-cell-depleted T cells, or PBMCs came the material, which was cDNA or gDNA.

Participant-reported clinical history was the basis for cohort assignment. The sequencing sample was made of PBMCs or T cells enriched from blood (not recorded which). The TCR comes from a middle-aged man who had recovered from COVID-19. The J gene is TRBJ1-2, the V gene TRBV4-1; the D is unclear. CDR3 nucleotide sequence: TGCGCCAGCAGCCAAGGTCCGGGGAGCAGCTATGGCTACACCTTC. Translation gives CASSQGPGSSYGYTF.